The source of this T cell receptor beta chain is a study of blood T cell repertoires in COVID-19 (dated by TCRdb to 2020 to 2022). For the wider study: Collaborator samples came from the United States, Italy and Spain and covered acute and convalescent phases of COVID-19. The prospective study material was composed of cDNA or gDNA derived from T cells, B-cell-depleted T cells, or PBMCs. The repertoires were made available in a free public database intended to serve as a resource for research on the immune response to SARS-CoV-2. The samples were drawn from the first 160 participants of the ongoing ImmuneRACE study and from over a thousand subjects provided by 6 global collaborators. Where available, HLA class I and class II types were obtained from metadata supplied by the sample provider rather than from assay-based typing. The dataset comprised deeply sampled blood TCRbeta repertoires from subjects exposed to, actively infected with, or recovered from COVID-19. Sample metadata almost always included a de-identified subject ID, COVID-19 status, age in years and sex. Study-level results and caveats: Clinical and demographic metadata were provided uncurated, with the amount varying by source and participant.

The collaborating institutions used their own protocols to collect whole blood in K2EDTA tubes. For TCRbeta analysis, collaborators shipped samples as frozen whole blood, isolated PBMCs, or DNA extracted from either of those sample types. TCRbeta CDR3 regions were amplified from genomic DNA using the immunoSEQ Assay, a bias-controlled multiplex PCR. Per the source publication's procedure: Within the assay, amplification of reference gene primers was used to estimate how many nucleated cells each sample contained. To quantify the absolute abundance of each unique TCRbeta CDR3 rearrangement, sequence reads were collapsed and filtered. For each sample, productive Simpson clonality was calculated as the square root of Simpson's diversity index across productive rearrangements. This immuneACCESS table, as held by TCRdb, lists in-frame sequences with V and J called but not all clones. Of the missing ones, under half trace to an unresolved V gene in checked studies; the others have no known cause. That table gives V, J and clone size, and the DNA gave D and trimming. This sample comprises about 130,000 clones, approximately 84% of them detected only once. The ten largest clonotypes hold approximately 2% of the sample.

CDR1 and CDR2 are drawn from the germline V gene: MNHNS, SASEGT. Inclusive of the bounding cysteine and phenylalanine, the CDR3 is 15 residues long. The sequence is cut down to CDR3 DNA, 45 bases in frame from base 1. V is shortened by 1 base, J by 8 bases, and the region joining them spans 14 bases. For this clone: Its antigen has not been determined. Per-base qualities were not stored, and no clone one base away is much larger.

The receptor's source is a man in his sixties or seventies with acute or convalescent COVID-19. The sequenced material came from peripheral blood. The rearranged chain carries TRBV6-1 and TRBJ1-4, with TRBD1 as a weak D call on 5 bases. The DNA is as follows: TGTGCCAGCAGTGAAGTTGGGCAGGGCTACGAAAAACTGTTTTTT. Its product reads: CASSEVGQGYEKLFF.